This entry lists 21 T cell receptor beta chains sequenced from one sample in a study of beta chain features in type 1 diabetes. Study observations and caveats: Patients with Type 1 diabetes showed moderately but significantly shorter TCRB CDR3s in all four CD4+ subsets.

Antigens of these TCRs are unknown. Expressed TCRB transcripts were sequenced after all isolated RNA was converted to cDNA. Measured with immunoSEQ multiplex PCR; TCRdb has only the in-frame clones, and not every one. The repertoire has a few hundred thousand clones, approximately 15% of them found once; the top ten carry about 0.015%. Sample: naive CD4+ T cells from blood. Every receptor here comes from a woman under 30 with type 1 diabetes.

Only a few counts were recorded for this clone. The V gene is TRBV2, the J gene TRBJ2-5, with TRBD1 matching 7 bases. Germline values: CDR1 SNHLY, CDR2 FYNNEI. V shed 3 bases and J 2 bases; nucleotides not matched to a gene: 6. The CDR3 runs to 15 residues. CDR3 in amino acids: CASSEWDSYQETQYF. Written as DNA, the CDR3 is TGTGCCAGCAGTGAGTGGGACAGTTATCAAGAGACCCAGTACTTC.

V is TRBV9 and J is TRBJ2-6, with D uncertain. Trimming cost V 1 base and J 0 bases, with 5 bases left between them. The germline V gene encodes CDR1 SGDLS and CDR2 YYNGEE. This CDR3 spans 15 amino acids. The CDR3 DNA follows: TGTGCCAGCAGCGTAAGCGTCTCTGGGGCCAACGTCCTGACTTTC. Its translation is CASSVSVSGANVLTF.

There are a few counts of this clone. This chain uses TRBV27 with TRBJ2-7, with D perhaps TRBD1 (6 bases). Germline CDR1 reads MNHEY; CDR2 reads SMNVEV (reference sequence). V was pared by 8 bases and J by 0 bases, with 17 bases between. This CDR3 has 15 residues. The CDR3 bases are TGTGCCAGCGCAATCCAGGGACACCTCTCCTACGAGCAGTACGTC. It encodes CASAIQGHLSYEQYV.

This chain uses TRBV7-9 with TRBJ2-2; 12 nucleotides align to TRBD2. CDR1 and CDR2 (germline): SEHNR, FQNEAQ (reference sequence). The junction had 10 bases not matched to a gene; V was cut back by 4 bases and J by 1 base. CDR3 length: 19 residues. CDR3: CASSSRTSGIGGNTGELFF. CDR3 DNA sequence: TGTGCCAGCAGCTCCCGGACTAGCGGGATAGGTGGGAACACCGGGGAGCTGTTTTTT.

This chain's CDR3 is CASSPRTGGYEQYF. The CDR3 coding sequence is TGTGCCAGCAGCCCTAGGACAGGGGGCTACGAGCAGTACTTC. The chain couples TRBV11-2 to TRBJ2-7; 10 nucleotides line up with TRBD1. This CDR3 region has 14 residues. The V segment lost 5 bases and the J segment 3 bases; nucleotides outside the gene matches: 4. Germline V CDR1 and CDR2: SGHAT, FQNNGV.

This clone has only a few counts. This sequence joins TRBV6-5 and TRBJ2-5, with 8 nucleotides matching TRBD1. V lost 2 bases and J lost 1; bases outside the gene matches: 3. The germline CDR1 and CDR2 sequences are MNHEY and SVGAGI. This CDR3 region has 15 residues. The CDR3 loop is CASSYGTGPQETQYF. The CDR3 DNA follows: TGTGCCAGCAGTTACGGGACAGGCCCCCAAGAGACCCAGTACTTC.

The chain has TRBV25-1 and TRBJ2-5, with D maybe TRBD2 (5 bases). Trimming left V 5 bases short and J 5 bases short, with 12 bases between. In germline, CDR1 is MGHDK, CDR2 SYGVNS. This CDR3 comprises 13 residues. The CDR3 region is CASSRAGRETQYF. Here the CDR3 DNA reads TGTGCCAGCAGTCGCGCGGGTCGGGAGACCCAGTACTTC.

The chain combines TRBV28 with TRBJ2-5; perhaps TRBD2 as D (6 bases). This CDR3 is 14 amino acids long. V was trimmed by 2 bases and J by 5 bases, leaving 12 bases between them. Germline V gives CDR1 MDHEN, CDR2 SYDVKM. For the CDR3, the DNA is TGTGCCAGCAGTTTAGCGGGATGGGAGGAGACCCAGTACTTC. Encoded protein: CASSLAGWEETQYF.

In its sample, this clone was seen a few times. The chain couples TRBV2 to TRBJ1-2; TRBD1 might be the D (6 bases). The CDR3 is 13 amino acids. Trimming pared 0 bases from V and 7 bases from J, leaving 9 bases between. The germline gives CDR1 SNHLY, CDR2 FYNNEI. The CDR3, as DNA: TGTGCCAGCAGTGAAGCGCCAGGGGCTGGCTACACCTTC. It is translated as CASSEAPGAGYTF.

V gene TRBV28 combines with J gene TRBJ2-7, with TRBD2 matching over 8 bases. The CDR3 is 14 residues long. Trimming removed 7 bases from V and 6 bases from J; junction bases left unmatched: 11. Germline CDR1 reads MDHEN; CDR2 reads SYDVKM. The CDR3 spells CASIRGSGNGEQYF. CDR3 bases: TGTGCCAGCATCAGGGGTAGCGGGAATGGCGAGCAGTACTTC.

This clone has just a few counts. This chain joins TRBV5-1 and TRBJ2-3, with unresolved D. CDR3 length: 12 amino acids. Germline-derived CDR1 and CDR2 are SGHRS and YFSETQ. V gave up 4 bases and J gave up 6 bases, with 9 bases separating them. This chain's CDR3 is CASSLHADTQYF. DNA for the CDR3: TGCGCCAGCAGCCTTCACGCGGATACGCAGTATTTT. The variable domain in full, with the rest retrieved from reference TRBV5-1 and TRBJ2-3, is KAGVTQTPRYLIKTRGQQVTLSCSPISGHRSVSWYQQTPGQGLQFLFEYFSETQRNKGNFPGRFSGRQFSNSRSEMNVSTLELGDSALYLCASSLHADTQYFGPGTRLTVL.

There are a few counts of this clone. The chain is built from TRBV28 and TRBJ1-5, with D possibly matching TRBD1 (6 bases). The CDR3 totals 14 residues. Looked up from germline, CDR1 is MDHEN and CDR2 is SYDVKM. Trimming pared 8 bases from V and 0 bases from J, leaving 11 bases between. This CDR3 is CASEDRYSNQPQHF. The DNA of the CDR3 is TGTGCCAGCGAAGACAGGTATAGCAATCAGCCCCAGCATTTT.

The chain employs TRBV9 and TRBJ2-1, with 8 bases that match TRBD1. V lost 0 bases, J lost 4 bases, and 6 bases stayed unmatched. CDR3 length equals 16 residues. CDR1 is SGDLS and CDR2 is YYNGEE in the germline V gene. As DNA, the CDR3 is TGTGCCAGCAGCGTAGTCGGGACAGGAGTGTACAATGAGCAGTTCTTC. Its protein is CASSVVGTGVYNEQFF. The variable domain in full, with the rest retrieved from reference TRBV9 and TRBJ2-1, is DSGVTQTPKHLITATGQRVTLRCSPRSGDLSVYWYQQSLDQGLQFLIQYYNGEERAKGNILERFSAQQFPDLHSELNLSSLELGDSALYFCASSVVGTGVYNEQFFGPGTRLTVL.

This clone was recorded a few times. Other DNA sequences of this sample code for an identical CDR3. The J gene is TRBJ1-1, the V gene TRBV29-1, with D uncertain. V was shortened by 4 bases and J by 0 bases, with 9 bases between the two germline ends. This CDR3 has 13 residues. CDR1 and CDR2 (germline): SQVTM, ANQGSEA. The CDR3 nucleotides are TGCAGCGTTGGAAGAGGAATGAACACTGAAGCTTTCTTT. Protein: CSVGRGMNTEAFF.

The table lists this clone with a few counts. The V and J genes are TRBV29-1 and TRBJ2-7, with 7 bases that match TRBD2. V trimming: 4 bases; J trimming: 1 base; junction bases outside the gene matches: 7. CDR3 length equals 14 residues. Germline CDR1 is SQVTM and CDR2 is ANQGSEA. The CDR3 reads CSVAMAGVSYEQYF. DNA for the CDR3: TGCAGCGTTGCCATGGCGGGAGTGTCCTACGAGCAGTACTTC.

This clone was counted only a few times. The chain has TRBV6-6 and TRBJ2-7, with TRBD1 matching 9 bases. Germline V gene sequence: CDR1 MNHNY, CDR2 SVGAGI (reference sequence). This CDR3 has 14 amino acids. The junction had 4 bases not matched to a gene; V was cut back by 7 bases and J by 0 bases. The CDR3 spells CASKGTGSSYEQYF. DNA for the CDR3: TGTGCCAGCAAAGGGACAGGGAGCTCCTACGAGCAGTACTTC.

The gene calls are TRBV4-3 and TRBJ2-1, with TRBD2 as a possible D gene (6 bases). Germline lookup yields CDR1 LGHNA and CDR2 YSLEER. This CDR3 contains 16 residues. V was clipped by 1 base and J by 8 bases, with 18 bases between them. The CDR3 sequence is CASSQGSGVPGHEQFF. CDR3 DNA sequence: TGCGCCAGCAGCCAAGGTTCGGGAGTCCCAGGGCATGAGCAGTTCTTC.

The chain combines TRBV5-1 with TRBJ2-5, with a weak D call TRBD2 (5 bases). The DNA end lines up better with TRBJ2-7; the J call may be wrong. Germline CDR1 reads SGHRS; CDR2 reads YFSETQ. The CDR3 totals 13 residues. This CDR3 is CASSPDLSYEQYF. DNA of the CDR3: TGCGCCAGCAGCCCGGACTTATCCTACGAGCAGTACTTC.

This clone appeared a few times. V gene TRBV19 combines with J gene TRBJ2-7, with D possibly TRBD1 on 5 matching bases. The CDR3 contains 15 residues. Germline V gives CDR1 LNHDA, CDR2 SQIVND (reference sequence). The germline V and J ends were trimmed by 3 bases and 2 bases, with 14 bases remaining between them. The CDR3 protein is CASSIELQATYEQYV. In DNA, the CDR3 is TGTGCCAGTAGTATTGAATTACAGGCTACCTACGAGCAGTACGTC.

This clone was counted between two and nine times. J is TRBJ2-7 and V is TRBV18, with D possibly matching TRBD1 (6 bases). Germline CDR1 reads KGHSH; CDR2 reads LQKENI. V lost 2 bases to trimming and J lost 0 bases, with 14 bases between them. The CDR3 sequence is 16 residues long. The CDR3 nucleotides read TGTGCCAGCTCACCAATCGGACAGCTGGCCTCCTACGAGCAGTACTTC. Protein product: CASSPIGQLASYEQYF.

The chain combines TRBV4-3 with TRBJ2-1; D may be TRBD1 (5 bases). CDR1 is LGHNA, CDR2 YSLEER, per germline. CDR3 length: 18 amino acids. The V end lost 5 bases, the J end lost 5 bases, and 25 bases lay between the germline ends. The CDR3 bases are TGCGCCAGCAGCTCTCTAGGGGCCAAAGACCGCGGCAACAATGAGCAGTTCTTC. This translates into CASSSLGAKDRGNNEQFF.